The entry that follows covers one T cell receptor (beta chain) sequence. The data were taken from a study of control samples from healthy donors and cancer patients. Only in-frame clones appear in the TCRdb table, and some are missing; sequencing was by immunoSEQ multiplex PCR. This table has 130,000 or so clones, around nine tenths appearing once. Sequences were obtained from blood. The clonotype originates from a man aged 45-65 years in good health.

CDR3 sequence: CATRDRTDYNEQFF. The CDR3 DNA is TGTGCCACCAGGGACCGGACAGACTACAATGAGCAGTTCTTC. The chain has TRBV24-1 and TRBJ2-1; the D gene is possibly TRBD1 (6 bases). Germline V gene sequence: CDR1 KGHDR, CDR2 SFDVKD. V lost 7 bases, J lost 3 bases, and 12 bases lay in between. The CDR3 spans 14 residues.